These 20 T cell receptor beta chains were sequenced from one sample in a study of cytomegalovirus exposure and HLA in healthy donors. Researchers ran the PCR with 60 Vbeta and 13 Jbeta primers. Clones were read by immunoSEQ multiplex PCR, and TCRdb kept only the in-frame ones, dropping some. This sample yields about 140,000 clones, of which about 80% are seen a single time; 1.5% to 2% belongs to the top ten. Sequenced material: PBMCs. The origin of the receptors is a man aged 40-55 years in good health and CMV-seronegative.

The rearrangement joins TRBV5-6 to TRBJ1-1; perhaps TRBD1 as D (5 bases). This CDR3 region has 15 residues. Germline CDR1 is SGHDT and CDR2 is YYEEEE. V gave up 1 base and J gave up 0 bases, with 10 bases separating them. The CDR3 loop is CASSLRGFMNTEAFF. CDR3 in DNA: TGTGCCAGCAGCTTGCGGGGGTTCATGAACACTGAAGCTTTCTTT.

The genes are TRBV5-1 and TRBJ1-1, with 9 nucleotides matching TRBD1. After removal of 0 bases from V and 5 bases from J, the junction contained 8 bases not matched to a gene. Looked up from germline, CDR1 is SGHRS and CDR2 is YFSETQ. The CDR3 length is 16 residues. The CDR3 DNA reads as TGCGCCAGCAGCTTGGCCGGACAGGGGTCGGGTACTGAAGCTTTCTTT. Protein product: CASSLAGQGSGTEAFF.

The chain couples TRBV6-1 to TRBJ1-2; D perhaps matches TRBD1 (6 bases). Trimming removed 8 bases at V and 8 bases at J, with 21 bases between. In germline, CDR1 is MNHNS, CDR2 SASEGT. CDR3 size: 14 residues. The CDR3 loop is CASDFGQSLNGYTF. Written as DNA, the CDR3 is TGTGCCAGCGATTTCGGACAGAGTCTTAACGGCTACACCTTC.

Comment on this clone: One end of the junction is discordant with germline, which a read error may explain. The identical CDR3 is also encoded by other nucleotide sequences in the sample. V usage is TRBV7-9 and J usage is TRBJ2-1, with 8 bases matching TRBD2. This CDR3 is 17 amino acids long. CDR1 is SEHNR, CDR2 FQNEAQ, per germline (reference sequence). Here the CDR3 DNA reads TGCGCCAGCAGCCAACCCATTACTAGCGGACCTTACAATGAGCAGTTCTTC. Translation: CASSQPITSGPYNEQFF. The variable domain in full, with the rest retrieved from reference TRBV7-9 and TRBJ2-1, is DTGVSQNPRHKITKRGQNVTFRCDPISEHNRLYWYRQTLGQGPEFLTYFQNEAQLEKSRLLSDRFSAERPKGSFSTLEIQRTEQGDSAMYLCASSQPITSGPYNEQFFGPGTRLTVL.

The chain is built from TRBV4-1 and TRBJ1-5, with D unclear. Trimming removed 2 bases at V and 4 bases at J, with 9 bases between. Germline CDR1 is MGHRA and CDR2 is YSYEKL. The CDR3 consists of 14 residues. This CDR3 is CASSQSPVNQPQHF. The CDR3 nucleotides read TGCGCCAGCAGCCAATCCCCTGTGAATCAGCCCCAGCATTTT.

J is TRBJ2-7 and V is TRBV7-2; 7 bases fit TRBD1. This CDR3 contains 13 residues. In germline, CDR1 is SGHTA, CDR2 FQGNSA. V lost 6 bases to trimming and J lost 0 bases; unmatched junction nucleotides: 2. DNA of the CDR3: TGTGCCAGCAGATCAGGGGGCTCCTACGAGCAGTACTTC. This codes for CASRSGGSYEQYF.

The V call is TRBV18, the J call TRBJ2-2; D remains unclear. The germline gives CDR1 KGHSH, CDR2 LQKENI. V was trimmed by 0 bases and J by 0 bases, leaving 8 bases between them. The CDR3 is 16 amino acids. CDR3 nucleotides: TGTGCCAGCTCACCACCGGCACCATCGAACACCGGGGAGCTGTTTTTT. Translating it yields CASSPPAPSNTGELFF.

As concerns this clone: A junction boundary mismatches the germline segment, possibly from a read error. Other DNA sequences of this sample code for an identical CDR3. The chain joins TRBV28 to TRBJ2-3; D uncertain. This CDR3 has 14 amino acids. The germline CDR1 and CDR2 sequences are MDHEN and SYDVKM. In nucleotides, the CDR3 is TGTGCTAGCAGCCGGAGTAGAGTTGCAGATACGCAGTATTTT. Translated, it gives CASSRSRVADTQYF. Combining the CDR3 with reference TRBV28 and TRBJ2-3 gives the whole variable domain DVKVTQSSRYLVKRTGEKVFLECVQDMDHENMFWYRQDPGLGLRLIYFSYDVKMKEKGDIPEGYSVSREKKERFSLILESASTNQTSMYLCASSRSRVADTQYFGPGTRLTVL.

The gene calls are TRBV19 and TRBJ2-7; D not resolved. The CDR3 is 14 amino acids. V was shortened by 0 bases and J by 1 base, with 7 bases between the two germline ends. Germline-derived CDR1 and CDR2 are LNHDA and SQIVND (reference sequence). The CDR3 spells CASSIELSSYEQYF. The CDR3 DNA reads TGTGCCAGTAGTATAGAACTTTCTTCCTACGAGCAGTACTTC.

The chain is built from TRBV7-6 and TRBJ1-6, with D maybe TRBD1 (5 bases). CDR1 and CDR2 (germline): SGHVS, FNYEAQ. Between the trimmed V and J ends, which lost 7 bases and 8 bases, there was a span of 15 bases. This CDR3 has 14 residues. CDR3 amino acids: CASTPGRGDSPLHF. CDR3 in DNA: TGTGCCAGCACCCCAGGTAGGGGTGATTCACCCCTCCACTTT.

V usage is TRBV11-3 and J usage is TRBJ2-2, with a tentative D call TRBD2 (5 bases). Trimming took off 0 bases at V and 0 bases at J, with 14 bases between the two ends. Germline values: CDR1 SGHNT, CDR2 YENEEA. This CDR3 has 18 amino acids. CDR3: CASSLDSSAGTNTGELFF. DNA of the CDR3: TGTGCCAGCAGCTTAGATTCCTCGGCGGGTACGAACACCGGGGAGCTGTTTTTT.

This clone was recorded once. The rearrangement joins TRBV5-1 to TRBJ2-6, with D possibly being TRBD2 (5 bases). Germline V gene sequence: CDR1 SGHRS, CDR2 YFSETQ. With 4 bases removed from V and 0 bases from J, the gap between germline ends came to 8 bases. There are 15 residues in the CDR3. CDR3 nucleotides: TGCGCCAGCAGCGAAGGGAGCTCTGGGGCCAACGTCCTGACTTTC. Amino acids: CASSEGSSGANVLTF.

The chain combines TRBV11-2 with TRBJ2-1; TRBD2 matches at 7 bases. Germline V gene lookup returns CDR1 SGHAT and CDR2 FQNNGV. This CDR3 contains 16 residues. The V gene end was trimmed by 2 bases and the J gene end by 4 bases; junction bases not matched to a gene: 8. The CDR3: CASSLRGLAAYNEQFF. CDR3 coding DNA: TGTGCCAGCAGCTTAAGAGGGCTAGCGGCTTACAATGAGCAGTTCTTC.

CDR3 sequence: CASSPRLGQGQVDEQFF. The CDR3 DNA is TGTGCCAGCAGCCCCCGACTCGGACAGGGGCAGGTGGATGAGCAGTTCTTC. The V and J genes are TRBV11-3 and TRBJ2-1; 9 positions agree with TRBD1. Trimming at V came to 5 bases and at J to 8 bases, leaving 16 bases not matched to a gene. CDR1 is SGHNT, CDR2 YENEEA, per germline. This CDR3 has 17 amino acids.

CDR3 in DNA: TGTGCCAGTAGTATAGACAGGGGCCATGGCACCGGGGAGCTGTTTTTT. It encodes CASSIDRGHGTGELFF. The chain is built from TRBV19 and TRBJ2-2; D possibly corresponds to TRBD1 (6 bases). Per germline, CDR1 LNHDA and CDR2 SQIVND (reference sequence). The CDR3 is made up of 16 amino acids. Trimming removed 0 bases at V and 4 bases at J, with 12 bases between.

DNA for the CDR3: TGTGCCAGCAGCTTGTCCGGGACTTACTATGGCTACACCTTC. Protein: CASSLSGTYYGYTF. The chain has TRBV5-4 and TRBJ1-2; D perhaps matches TRBD1 (5 bases). The V and J ends lost 1 base and 3 bases respectively, with 10 bases between them. CDR1 and CDR2 (germline): SGHNT, YYREEE (reference sequence). The CDR3 is 14 residues long.

This clone appeared a few times. The CDR3 region is CASSQPDRAYNEQFF. CDR3 bases: TGCGCCAGCAGCCAGCCCGACAGAGCTTACAATGAGCAGTTCTTC. V usage is TRBV4-1 and J usage is TRBJ2-1; D might be TRBD1 (5 bases). The germline V gene encodes CDR1 MGHRA and CDR2 YSYEKL. The CDR3 consists of 15 residues. V dropped 3 bases and J dropped 4 bases, with 13 bases sitting between them.

The chain uses TRBV19 and TRBJ1-4, with 10 nucleotides matching TRBD1. Trimming at V came to 5 bases and at J to 7 bases, leaving 4 bases not matched to a gene. Germline V gene data show CDR1 as LNHDA and CDR2 as SQIVND (reference sequence). The CDR3 length is 14 residues. The CDR3 DNA sequence: TGTGCCAGTAGTCTCCGGGACAGGGGTGAAAAACTGTTTTTT. This encodes CASSLRDRGEKLFF. Together with reference TRBV19 and TRBJ1-4, the CDR3 gives the full variable domain: DGGITQSPKYLFRKEGQNVTLSCEQNLNHDAMYWYRQDPGQGLRLIYYSQIVNDFQKGDIAEGYSVSREKKESFPLTVTSAQKNPTAFYLCASSLRDRGEKLFFGSGTQLSVL.

The chain employs TRBV9 and TRBJ2-1; 8 bases are shared with TRBD1. Germline V gene data show CDR1 as SGDLS and CDR2 as YYNGEE. V was pared by 0 bases and J by 6 bases, with 5 bases of the junction left unmatched. This CDR3 has 15 amino acids. DNA for the CDR3: TGTGCCAGCAGCGTAGGAACAGGGGGTTCCAATGAGCAGTTCTTC. Protein: CASSVGTGGSNEQFF. The full variable domain, rest sourced from reference TRBV9 and TRBJ2-1, is DSGVTQTPKHLITATGQRVTLRCSPRSGDLSVYWYQQSLDQGLQFLIQYYNGEERAKGNILERFSAQQFPDLHSELNLSSLELGDSALYFCASSVGTGGSNEQFFGPGTRLTVL.

This chain links TRBV19 with TRBJ2-1, with 10 nucleotides matching TRBD2. The CDR3 is made up of 17 amino acids. Germline CDR1 reads LNHDA; CDR2 reads SQIVND (reference sequence). The V and J ends lost 3 bases and 0 bases, in that order; junction bases with no gene match: 5. The DNA for the CDR3 is TGTGCCAGTAGTATGGTAGCGGGAGGAAGCTCCTACAATGAGCAGTTCTTC. Its translation is CASSMVAGGSSYNEQFF.